Described below is a single T cell receptor (beta chain) sequence and its context. Its specificity is unknown. These data originate in a study of T-cell memory formation after mild COVID-19. Study overall: There were largely donor-specific TCR clusters.

Trimming took 0 bases from V and 3 from J; bases not matched to a gene: 8. This CDR3 spans 16 amino acids. Study-level points and caveats: Cross-reactive memory apparently joined, as some responding clones appeared in pre-infection memory. Later expanders leaned CD4+, whereas clones that contracted between day 15 and 85 were balanced CD4/CD8. Largely, contracting CD4+ clones fell within CM and EM, and contracting CD8+ clones within EMRA.

TCRdb redid the calling of the 5' RACE reads with MiXCR, one entry per CDR3 protein. The data contain around 200,000 distinct CDR3 sequences, roughly 20% of them singletons. Sequencing was carried out using PBMCs or a T cell subset sorted from them (not recorded which). This chain uses TRBV5-3 with TRBJ1-2; TRBD1 matches 7 bases. TRBV5-3 is an ORF, with its function uncertain. The TCR sequence derives from a man younger than 35 who had mild COVID-19 (a few samples of this study predate the infection). Cell type and time point are not known. For the CDR3, the DNA is TGTGCCAGAAGCTTGGGCAGGGCTGGGACAGACTATGGCTACACCTTC. It is translated as CARSLGRAGTDYGYTF.